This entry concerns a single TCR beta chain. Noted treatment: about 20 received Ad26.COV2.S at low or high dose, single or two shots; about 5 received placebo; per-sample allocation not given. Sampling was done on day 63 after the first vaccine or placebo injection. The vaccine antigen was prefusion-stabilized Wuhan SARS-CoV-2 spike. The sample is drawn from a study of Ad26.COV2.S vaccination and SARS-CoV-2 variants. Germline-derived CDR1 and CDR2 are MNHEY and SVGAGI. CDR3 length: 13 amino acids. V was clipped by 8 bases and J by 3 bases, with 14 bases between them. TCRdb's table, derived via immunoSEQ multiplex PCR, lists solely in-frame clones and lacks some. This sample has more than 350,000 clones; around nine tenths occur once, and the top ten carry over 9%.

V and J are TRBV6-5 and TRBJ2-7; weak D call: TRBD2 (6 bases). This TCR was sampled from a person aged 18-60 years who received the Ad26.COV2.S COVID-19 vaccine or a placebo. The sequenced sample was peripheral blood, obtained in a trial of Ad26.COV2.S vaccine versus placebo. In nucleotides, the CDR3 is TGTGCCAGCCTGGGGGGTGTCTTCTACGAGCAGTACTTC. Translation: CASLGGVFYEQYF.